This T cell receptor beta chain was recorded in a study of blood T cell repertoires in COVID-19. Study background: The samples span acute and convalescent COVID-19 from the United States, Italy and Spain. Sources were T cells, B-cell-depleted T cells, or PBMCs; the material itself was cDNA or gDNA.

Germline V lookup: CDR1 SNHLY, CDR2 FYNNEI. The CDR3 loop spans 13 amino acids. The germline V and J ends were trimmed by 7 bases and 7 bases, with 16 bases remaining between them. Original analysis: It was from reference gene primer amplification that nucleated cell counts were estimated. Sequencing was performed with immunoSEQ multiplex PCR; in TCRdb, only in-frame clones are kept and a portion is missing. That table furnishes V, J and clone size, whereas the DNA furnished D and trimming. Among nearly 95,000 clones, about nine tenths were seen once, and the ten largest hold roughly 4.5%. This clonotype originated in a woman older than 75 with acute or convalescent COVID-19. The chain couples TRBV2 to TRBJ1-2; D is perhaps TRBD1 (5 bases). Specimen: peripheral blood. CDR3 residues: CASTGGTQAGYTF. CDR3 sequence (DNA): TGTGCCAGCACCGGGGGGACGCAGGCTGGCTACACCTTC.